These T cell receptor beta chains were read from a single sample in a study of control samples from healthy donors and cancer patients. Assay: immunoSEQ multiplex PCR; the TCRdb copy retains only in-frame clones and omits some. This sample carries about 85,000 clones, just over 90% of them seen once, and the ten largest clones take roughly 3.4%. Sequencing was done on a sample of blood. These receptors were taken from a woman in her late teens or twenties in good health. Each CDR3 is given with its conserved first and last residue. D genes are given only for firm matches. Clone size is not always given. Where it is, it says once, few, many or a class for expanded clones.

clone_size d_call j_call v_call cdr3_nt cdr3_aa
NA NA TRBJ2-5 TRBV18 TGTGCCAGCTCTGGTCGAGGGGGTATTGGGACCCAGTACTTC CASSGRGGIGTQYF
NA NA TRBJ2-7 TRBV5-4 TGTGCCAGCAGCTTGGAGGGGGCCTACGAGCAGTACTTC CASSLEGAYEQYF
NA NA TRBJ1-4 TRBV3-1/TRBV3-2 TGTGCCAGCAGCCAAGCCTGGGGGGTGGCTAATGAAAAACTGTTTTTT CASSQAWGVANEKLFF
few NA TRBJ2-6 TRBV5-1 TGCGCCAGCAGCTTGTTGGCCTCTGGGGCCAACGTCCTGACTTTC CASSLLASGANVLTF
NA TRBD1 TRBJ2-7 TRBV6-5 TGTGCCAGCAGTCAACAGGACAGGCTGCGTTACGAGCAGTACTTC CASSQQDRLRYEQYF
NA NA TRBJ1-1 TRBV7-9 TGTGCCAGCAGCCTAGACAGGACTCCTGAAGCTTTCTTT CASSLDRTPEAFF
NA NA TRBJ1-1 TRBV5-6 TGTGCCAGCAGCTTGCGGGGGAGGGGCACTGAAGCTTTCTTT CASSLRGRGTEAFF
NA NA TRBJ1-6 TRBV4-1 TGCGCCAGCAGCCAAGACAGATCACCCCTCCACTTT CASSQDRSPLHF
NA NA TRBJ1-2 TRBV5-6 TGTGCCAGCAGCTTGGTAGATGGCTACACCTTC CASSLVDGYTF
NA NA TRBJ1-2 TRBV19 TGTGCCAGTAGTACGGGCAGATACTATGGCTACACCTTC CASSTGRYYGYTF
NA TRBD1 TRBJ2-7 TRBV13 TGTGCCAGCAGCCAAGACAGGGCAAGAAACGAGCAGTACTTC CASSQDRARNEQYF
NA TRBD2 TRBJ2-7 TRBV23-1 TGCGCCAGAGGGGAGGGGCCCTACGAGCAGTACTTC CARGEGPYEQYF
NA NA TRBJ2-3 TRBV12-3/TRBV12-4 TGTGCCAGCACCAATAGCGTGACAGATACGCAGTATTTT CASTNSVTDTQYF
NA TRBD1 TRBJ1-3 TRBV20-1 TGCAGTGCTAGTTCCGGGACAGCTGGAAACACCATATATTTT CSASSGTAGNTIYF
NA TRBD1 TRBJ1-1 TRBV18 TGTGCCAGCTCACCAAGTGCAGGGGGCGGGCATGAGGTTTCGACTGAAGCTTTCTTT CASSPSAGGGHEVSTEAFF
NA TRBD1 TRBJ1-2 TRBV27 TGTGCCAGCAGTTGGGGGACAGGGACATCAGGCTACACCTTC CASSWGTGTSGYTF
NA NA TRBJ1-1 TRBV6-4 TGTGCCAGCTCCCCAGAGGAGAACACTGAAGCTTTCTTT CASSPEENTEAFF
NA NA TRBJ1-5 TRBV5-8 TGTGCCAGCAGCCCCCAGCGGGACACAAGCAATCAGCCCCAGCATTTT CASSPQRDTSNQPQHF
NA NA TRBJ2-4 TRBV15 TGTGCCACCAGCAGCTGGGGCCAAGGAGTAAACATTCAGTACTTC CATSSWGQGVNIQYF
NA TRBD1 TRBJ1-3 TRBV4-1 TGCGCCAGCAGCTCGGGACAGGGTTCCGGCTCTGGAAACACCATATATTTT CASSSGQGSGSGNTIYF
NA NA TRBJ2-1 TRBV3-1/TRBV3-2 TGTGCCAGCTTTGGGGGCGGGGGCGAATCCTACAATGAGCAGTTCTTC CASFGGGGESYNEQFF
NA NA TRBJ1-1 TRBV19 TGTGCCAGTAGTATTTCGGGGGGAAAAGCTTTCTTT CASSISGGKAFF
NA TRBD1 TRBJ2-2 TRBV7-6 TGTGCCAGCAGCGCCCGGGACAGGGACACCGGGGAGCTGTTTTTT CASSARDRDTGELFF
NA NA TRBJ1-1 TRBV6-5 TGTGCCAGCAGTTACGAAGAAAACACTGAAGCTTTCTTT CASSYEENTEAFF
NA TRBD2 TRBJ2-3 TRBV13 TGTGCCAGCAGCTCAGTAGCGGGACCTATGCGGGACACAGATACGCAGTATTTT CASSSVAGPMRDTDTQYF
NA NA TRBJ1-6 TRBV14 TGTGCCAGCAGCCAAGATCGTTCGGGACCCCTCCACTTT CASSQDRSGPLHF
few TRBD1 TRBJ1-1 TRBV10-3 TGTGCCATCAGTGAGTCCTCGGACAGGGTTTACACTGAAGCTTTCTTT CAISESSDRVYTEAFF
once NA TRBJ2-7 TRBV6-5 TGTGCCAGCAGTCTAGAACGGAGAGGCGAGCAGTACTTC CASSLERRGEQYF
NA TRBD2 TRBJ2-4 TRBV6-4 TGTGCCAGCATCGGAGCGGGGGGCCCCCTAGCCAAAAACATTCAGTACTTC CASIGAGGPLAKNIQYF
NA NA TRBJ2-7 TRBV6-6 TGTGCCAGCAGTTGGGACAACTCCTACGAGCAGTACTTC CASSWDNSYEQYF
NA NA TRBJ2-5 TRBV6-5 TGTGCCAGCAGTTACTCAGGGGAGACCCAGTACTTC CASSYSGETQYF
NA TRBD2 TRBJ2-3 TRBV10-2 TGCGCCAGCAGTTTGCGGGGGGGAGAAACAGATACGCAGTATTTT CASSLRGGETDTQYF
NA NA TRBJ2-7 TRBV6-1 TGTGCCAGCAGTGAACTGATGGATACCTACGAGCAGTACTTC CASSELMDTYEQYF
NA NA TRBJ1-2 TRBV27 TGTGCCAGCAGTTCCCCAGTTAACTATGGCTACACCTTC CASSSPVNYGYTF
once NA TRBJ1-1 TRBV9 TGTGCCAGCAGCGTAGGTGTTGTTAGGGGGTACACTGAAGCTTTCTTT CASSVGVVRGYTEAFF
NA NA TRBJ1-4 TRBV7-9 TGTGCCAGCAGCTTAACTACAGGGCAAGCTAATGAAAAACTGTTTTTT CASSLTTGQANEKLFF
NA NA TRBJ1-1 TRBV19 TGTGCCAGTAGTATAGTGCCAGGGGTTTTCTCTGAAGCTTTCTTT CASSIVPGVFSEAFF
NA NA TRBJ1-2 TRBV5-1 TGCGCCAGCAGCGGGGACGGCTACTATGGCTACACCTTC CASSGDGYYGYTF
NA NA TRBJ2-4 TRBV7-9 TGTGCCAGCAGTCCGGTTGGGAGAGAAAACATTCAGTACTTC CASSPVGRENIQYF
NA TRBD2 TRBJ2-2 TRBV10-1 TGCGCCAGCAGTGAGGGCGGGGGCACCGGGGAGCTGTTTTTT CASSEGGGTGELFF
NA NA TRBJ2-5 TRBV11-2 TGTGCCAGCAGCCGAAGGCGAATCCAAGAGACCCAGTACTTC CASSRRRIQETQYF
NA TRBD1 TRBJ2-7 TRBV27 TGTGCCAGCAGTTTAAGGGGGACAGGGGCCTACGAGCAGTACTTC CASSLRGTGAYEQYF
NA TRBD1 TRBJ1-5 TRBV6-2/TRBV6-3 TGTACCAGCAGTTGGACAGGTAGCCAGCCCCAGCATTTT CTSSWTGSQPQHF
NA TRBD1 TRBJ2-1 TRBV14 TGTGCCAGTCATCAGTCCCGACAGGGCTTGGGTGAGCAGTTCTTC CASHQSRQGLGEQFF
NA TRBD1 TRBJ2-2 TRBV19 TGTGCCAGTACCCTTAGGGACAGCTCGAACACCGGGGAGCTGTTTTTT CASTLRDSSNTGELFF
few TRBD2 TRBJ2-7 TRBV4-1 TGCGCCAGCAGCCTCGACGGCGGGGGGTCCTCCTACGAGCAGTACTTC CASSLDGGGSSYEQYF
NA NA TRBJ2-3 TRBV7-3 TGTGCCAGCAGCTTAACGTACGGATCTAGCACAGATACGCAGTATTTT CASSLTYGSSTDTQYF